Shown below are 13 T cell receptor beta chains from a single sample sequenced in a study of T cells after yellow fever vaccination. Using its own MiXCR run on the 5' RACE reads, TCRdb lists one record per CDR3 protein. Of some 300,000 distinct CDR3 sequences in the sample, about 10% were seen once. The sample here was CD4+ T cells sorted from PBMCs, taken 5 days after the yellow fever booster vaccination. These receptors all come from a man between 18 and 35 years old who received the YFV17D yellow fever vaccine.

The chain carries TRBV20-1 and TRBJ2-5; 12 bases agree with TRBD2. This CDR3 spans 15 amino acids. With V trimmed by 5 bases and J by 6 bases, 10 bases remained unmatched. Looked up from germline, CDR1 is DFQATT and CDR2 is SNEGSKA (reference sequence). The CDR3 DNA sequence: TGCAGTGCTGGACCTCTAGCGGGGGGGCCTCAGACCCAGTACTTC. Translation gives CSAGPLAGGPQTQYF.

The rearrangement links TRBV5-4 to TRBJ1-1, with 7 bases matching TRBD1. V was pared by 5 bases and J by 2 bases, with 9 bases of the junction left unmatched. Germline-derived CDR1 and CDR2 are SGHNT and YYREEE (reference sequence). The length of the CDR3 is 15 residues. The CDR3 loop is CASSPLGQFNTEAFF. CDR3 nucleotide sequence: TGTGCCAGCAGTCCGCTGGGACAGTTCAACACTGAAGCTTTCTTT.

The chain combines TRBV5-8 with TRBJ2-1; D unresolved. This CDR3 is 14 amino acids long. Trimming pared 4 bases from V and 0 bases from J, leaving 8 bases between. Germline V gives CDR1 SGHTS, CDR2 YDEGEE. The CDR3 sequence is CASSLGFSYNEQFF. The CDR3 DNA reads as TGTGCCAGCAGCCTTGGGTTCTCCTACAATGAGCAGTTCTTC.

V is TRBV7-9 and J is TRBJ2-1, with D possibly TRBD2 on 6 matching bases. The V end lost 8 bases, the J end lost 1 base, and 9 bases lay between the germline ends. Germline V lookup: CDR1 SEHNR, CDR2 FQNEAQ (reference sequence). The CDR3 covers 13 residues. The CDR3 coding sequence is TGTGCCAGCGGGGGGAGGTCCTACAATGAGCAGTTCTTC. It specifies CASGGRSYNEQFF.

The chain employs TRBV4-3 and TRBJ2-1; tentatively, D is TRBD1 or TRBD2 (6 bases each). The CDR3 loop spans 17 amino acids. V shed 4 bases and J shed 5 bases, with 21 bases lying between them. CDR1 LGHNA and CDR2 YSLEER come from the germline V gene. Here the CDR3 DNA reads TGCGCCAGCAGCCCGGTAGGATGGGGGGCTAGCGACAATGAGCAGTTCTTC. Translation gives CASSPVGWGASDNEQFF.

This clonotype came up a few times. The chain joins TRBV5-8 to TRBJ2-6, with D maybe TRBD1 (6 bases). This CDR3 region has 15 residues. CDR1 is SGHTS, CDR2 YDEGEE, per germline. Trimming removed 6 bases at V and 2 bases at J, with 12 bases between. The CDR3 DNA follows: TGTGCCAGCACCTACAGGGTTGCTGGGGCCAACGTCCTGACTTTC. This encodes CASTYRVAGANVLTF.

A few counts support this clonotype. The CDR3 region has the DNA TGTGCCAGCAGCATCCAGGGAAATACGCAGTATTTT. This translates into CASSIQGNTQYF. This chain connects TRBV6-1 to TRBJ2-3, with TRBD1 as a possible D gene (5 bases). Germline V gene sequence: CDR1 MNHNS, CDR2 SASEGT. Trimming cost V 6 bases and J 7 bases, with 11 bases left between them. CDR3 length: 12 residues.

This clonotype is a singleton in its sample. With a much larger clone just one base away, this may be a read error. V gene TRBV20-1 combines with J gene TRBJ2-7; 9 bases line up with TRBD1. The CDR3 covers 15 residues. V shed 1 base, J shed 6 bases, and the junction held 10 bases outside the gene matches. Germline V gene data show CDR1 as DFQATT and CDR2 as SNEGSKA (reference sequence). This CDR3 reads CSARAGTGIGGEQYF. Written as DNA, the CDR3 is TGCAGTGCTAGAGCTGGGACAGGGATTGGGGGCGAGCAGTACTTC.

This clonotype was detected ten times or more. This sequence joins TRBV2 and TRBJ2-5; no clear D gene. The germline gives CDR1 SNHLY, CDR2 FYNNEI. Trimming stripped 6 bases from V and 5 bases from J, with 4 bases between. The CDR3 consists of 10 residues. The CDR3 is CASSRETQYF. The CDR3 DNA is TGTGCCAGCAGCCGGGAGACCCAGTACTTC.

For this clonotype: The germline gene is not matched at one end of the junction; a read error may be the cause. The chain has TRBV20-1 and TRBJ2-5; TRBD1 matches at 7 bases. In germline, CDR1 is DFQATT, CDR2 SNEGSKA (reference sequence). The CDR3 consists of 12 residues. For the CDR3, the DNA is TGCAGTGCTCGGACAGGAGGTTTTGCCCAGCACTTC. Translation gives CSARTGGFAQHF.

This clonotype was observed a handful of times. The CDR3 coding sequence is TGCAGTGCTAGAGATAATACGAGGGGTAATCAGCCCCAGCATTTT. Residues: CSARDNTRGNQPQHF. V and J are TRBV20-1 and TRBJ1-5; D possibly corresponds to TRBD1 (5 bases). V was cut by 0 bases and J by 4 bases, with 13 bases left in between. The CDR3 is 15 amino acids. In germline, CDR1 is DFQATT, CDR2 SNEGSKA (reference sequence).

This clonotype was seen more than once but under ten times. The CDR3: CASSLAGQITSGELFF. The CDR3 nucleotides read TGCGCCAGCAGCTTGGCGGGACAGATTACGAGCGGGGAGCTGTTTTTT. The chain uses TRBV5-1 and TRBJ2-2; 7 bases fit TRBD1. The CDR3 runs 16 residues. Trimming cost V 0 bases and J 7 bases; bases outside gene matches: 9. CDR1 and CDR2 from the germline V gene are SGHRS and YFSETQ. Variable domain in full (rest from reference TRBV5-1 and TRBJ2-2): KAGVTQTPRYLIKTRGQQVTLSCSPISGHRSVSWYQQTPGQGLQFLFEYFSETQRNKGNFPGRFSGRQFSNSRSEMNVSTLELGDSALYLCASSLAGQITSGELFFGEGSRLTVL.

This clonotype appeared a few times. The CDR3 is CASSLFDGLGSTDTQYF. In nucleotides, the CDR3 is TGTGCCAGCAGCTTATTCGATGGACTAGGGAGCACAGATACGCAGTATTTT. The genes are TRBV7-3 and TRBJ2-3; TRBD2 aligns across 7 bases. The V gene's germline CDR1 is SGHTA and CDR2 FQGTGA. Unmatched junction bases numbered 8, after V lost 2 bases and J lost 0 bases. The CDR3 sequence is 17 residues long.